This TCR beta chain originates from a study of OX40 agonist ivuxolimab in advanced cancers. A word on this clone: Its specificity is unknown.

CDR1 LGHNA and CDR2 YSLEER come from the germline V gene. The length of the CDR3 is 13 residues. The ends were cut back, 3 bases at V and 7 bases at J, with 10 bases in the middle. Using immunoSEQ multiplex PCR, the repertoire was profiled, and TCRdb retains in-frame clones only, with some absent. The data show approximately 84,000 clones, approximately 84% seen once. At baseline, cycle 4 day 1, and cycle 7 day 1, blood was sampled. Findings and limits, study-wide: CD4+ T cells averaged fewer expanded clones than CD8+ T cells. Clonal expansion from baseline to week 6 occurred in both CD4+ and CD8+ T cells.

The source was CD4+ or CD8+ T cells sorted from blood, collected in a trial of the OX40 agonist ivuxolimab. V usage is TRBV4-3 and J usage is TRBJ2-1; D is undetermined. The TCR sequence derives from an adult with an advanced solid tumor such as melanoma, head and neck, liver or kidney cancer. The CDR3 sequence is CASSQVRGNEQFF. CDR3 bases: TGCGCCAGCAGCCAGGTACGCGGAAATGAGCAGTTCTTC.